The 14 T cell receptor beta chains reported below all come from one sample, sequenced in a study of blood T cell repertoires in COVID-19. TCRdb's copy holds only in-frame clones and misses some; the assay was immunoSEQ multiplex PCR. This sample carries hundreds of thousands of clones, around 90% of them seen once, and the ten largest clones take more than 8.5%. Sequencing was done on a sample of PBMCs or T cells enriched from blood (not recorded which). These receptors were collected from a woman aged 18-29 years who had recovered from COVID-19.

The sample holds one count of this clone. V and J are TRBV7-9 and TRBJ2-1, with 8 bases aligning to TRBD2. Per germline, CDR1 SEHNR and CDR2 FQNEAQ (reference sequence). V trimming: 1 base; J trimming: 8 bases; junction bases outside the gene matches: 10. This CDR3 comprises 16 residues. The CDR3 sequence is CASSLVGDGRAHEQFF. CDR3 sequence (DNA): TGTGCCAGCAGCTTAGTGGGGGACGGGAGGGCCCATGAGCAGTTCTTC.

The rearrangement uses TRBV7-2 and TRBJ2-5; D ambiguous. CDR3 length equals 13 residues. Trimming cost V 4 bases and J 8 bases, with 14 bases left between them. CDR1 SGHTA and CDR2 FQGNSA come from the germline V gene. CDR3 residues: CASSSRQAVTQYF. The CDR3 nucleotides read TGTGCCAGCAGCTCACGGCAGGCTGTAACCCAGTACTTC.

This clone has just one count. The chain carries TRBV6-1 and TRBJ1-5; D is perhaps TRBD1 (5 bases). Trimming took off 2 bases at V and 9 bases at J, with 14 bases between the two ends. Germline V gene sequence: CDR1 MNHNS, CDR2 SASEGT. The CDR3 is 14 amino acids. The DNA for the CDR3 is TGTGCCAGCAGTGAACGGGGGAACCCTGGGCCCCAGCATTTT. Translation gives CASSERGNPGPQHF.

This clone is a singleton in its sample. This rearrangement joins TRBV5-1 to TRBJ2-3; TRBD2 matches 9 bases. The junction had 6 bases not matched to a gene; V was cut back by 5 bases and J by 5 bases. CDR1 is SGHRS, CDR2 YFSETQ, per germline. The CDR3 is made up of 14 amino acids. The CDR3 sequence is CASRGLAGQDTQYF. CDR3 coding DNA: TGCGCCAGCAGAGGTCTAGCGGGACAAGATACGCAGTATTTT.

This rearrangement joins TRBV25-1 to TRBJ1-2, with a tentative D call TRBD1 (5 bases). Germline V CDR1 and CDR2: MGHDK, SYGVNS. CDR3 length: 13 residues. V was clipped by 5 bases and J by 3 bases, with 10 bases between them. DNA of the CDR3: TGTGCCAGCAGTCCAGGGAATTACTATGGCTACACCTTC. Amino acid sequence: CASSPGNYYGYTF.

The table lists this clone with a count of one. The chain is built from TRBV6-2 or TRBV6-3 and TRBJ2-1, with 10 positions matching TRBD1. The ends lost 6 bases at V and 6 bases at J; junction bases unmatched: 2. The germline CDR1 and CDR2 sequences are MNHEY and SVGEGT. The CDR3 runs 13 residues. CDR3: CASSWDRGNEQFF. CDR3 in DNA: TGTGCCAGCAGCTGGGACAGGGGCAATGAGCAGTTCTTC.

With respect to this clone: Relative to the germline gene, one junction end is altered; a read error may explain this. The chain uses TRBV15 and TRBJ1-2, with 9 bases aligning to TRBD1. CDR1 is LNHNV, CDR2 YYDKDF, per germline (reference sequence). There are 17 residues in the CDR3. The CDR3 here is CATSREGTGPVNYGYTF. The CDR3 region has the DNA TGTGCCACCAGCCGAGAAGGGACAGGGCCAGTCAACTATGGCTACACCTTC.

This sequence joins TRBV7-9 and TRBJ2-1, with D uncertain. The CDR3 contains 14 residues. With 5 bases removed from V and 3 bases from J, the gap between germline ends came to 11 bases. CDR1 is SEHNR and CDR2 is FQNEAQ in the germline V gene (reference sequence). The CDR3 loop reads CASSRPQYYNEQFF. The CDR3 DNA reads as TGTGCCAGCAGCCGCCCCCAGTACTACAATGAGCAGTTCTTC.

The rearrangement links TRBV7-2 to TRBJ2-7, with unresolved D. Germline assignment: CDR1 SGHTA and CDR2 FQGNSA. Trimming left V 5 bases short and J 0 bases short, with 11 bases between. This CDR3 comprises 14 residues. CDR3 protein: CASSPGVASYEQYF. Here the CDR3 DNA reads TGTGCCAGCAGCCCCGGAGTAGCCTCCTACGAGCAGTACTTC.

This chain joins TRBV18 and TRBJ2-7; 9 nucleotides agree with TRBD1. Trimming removed 3 bases from V and 6 bases from J; junction bases left unmatched: 6. Germline assignment: CDR1 KGHSH and CDR2 LQKENI. The CDR3 runs 14 residues. This CDR3 is CASSPGTGHSEQYF. CDR3 sequence (DNA): TGTGCCAGCTCACCTGGGACAGGGCATTCCGAGCAGTACTTC.

As to this clone: The sample holds other DNA sequences that translate to the same CDR3. The chain recombines TRBV5-1 with TRBJ1-2, with a tentative D call TRBD1 (6 bases). Germline CDR1 is SGHRS and CDR2 is YFSETQ. The length of the CDR3 is 13 residues. Trimming took 4 bases from V and 2 from J, leaving 9 bases between them. The CDR3 sequence: CASSLGQNYGYTF. The CDR3 nucleotides are TGCGCCAGCAGCCTAGGACAGAACTATGGCTACACCTTC.

This clone was recorded a few times. The gene calls are TRBV5-5 and TRBJ2-7; no reliable D call. CDR3 size: 12 residues. In germline, CDR1 is SGHKS, CDR2 YYEKEE (reference sequence). V lost 4 bases and J lost 7, with 12 bases in between. CDR3 nucleotides: TGTGCCAGCAGCGCGACGACGGAGGAGCAGTACTTC. Its protein is CASSATTEEQYF.

The CDR3 spells CASSSGDREGVNTEAFF. The CDR3 bases are TGTGCCAGCAGTTCGGGGGACAGGGAGGGGGTGAACACTGAAGCTTTCTTT. V gene TRBV28 combines with J gene TRBJ1-1, with TRBD1 identical over 9 bases. Germline lookup yields CDR1 MDHEN and CDR2 SYDVKM. CDR3 length equals 17 residues. V lost 4 bases and J lost 0; bases outside the gene matches: 9. Full variable domain (outside the CDR3, taken from reference TRBV28 and TRBJ1-1): DVKVTQSSRYLVKRTGEKVFLECVQDMDHENMFWYRQDPGLGLRLIYFSYDVKMKEKGDIPEGYSVSREKKERFSLILESASTNQTSMYLCASSSGDREGVNTEAFFGQGTRLTVV.

This clone was found once. This chain joins TRBV9 and TRBJ2-5; D is perhaps TRBD2 (5 bases). Trimming shortened V by 4 bases and J by 5 bases, and 9 bases separated the two germline ends. The CDR3 sequence is 12 residues long. The V gene's germline CDR1 is SGDLS and CDR2 YYNGEE. The CDR3 loop is CASSPGSETQYF. In nucleotides, the CDR3 is TGTGCCAGCAGCCCGGGGTCTGAGACCCAGTACTTC.